The 18 T cell receptor beta chains below all came from one sample that was sequenced in a study of T cells in Graves' hyperthyroidism and ophthalmopathy. TCR beta CDR3 sequences were amplified from RNA transcripts. The study used the HTBI primer set for a first-round RT-PCR of the TCR CDR3. TCRdb redid the calling of the multiplex PCR reads with MiXCR, one entry per CDR3 protein. The profile shows 450,000 to 600,000 distinct CDR3 sequences, 13% to 15% of them singletons. The sample comprised blood. Receptors originate from a woman aged 40 to 49 with Graves' hyperthyroidism.

The chain joins TRBV29-1 to TRBJ2-1; TRBD2 matches 9 bases. From germline, CDR1 is SQVTM and CDR2 ANQGSEA. Trimming removed 8 bases from V and 5 bases from J; junction bases left unmatched: 7. There are 13 residues in the CDR3. CDR3 region: CSWSSGNHNEQFF. The DNA of the CDR3 is TGCAGCTGGTCTAGCGGGAATCACAATGAGCAGTTCTTC.

V and J are TRBV19 and TRBJ2-1, with 10 bases that match TRBD2. Germline V CDR1 and CDR2: LNHDA, SQIVND (reference sequence). The V gene end was trimmed by 8 bases and the J gene end by 4 bases; junction bases not matched to a gene: 8. CDR3 length: 15 amino acids. CDR3 in DNA: TGTGCCAGTTCGGAGAGGACTAGCGGATACAATGAGCAGTTCTTC. As protein: CASSERTSGYNEQFF.

This clonotype has more than one count but fewer than ten. This chain links TRBV19 with TRBJ2-2; a possible D gene is TRBD1 (5 bases). Germline CDR1 and CDR2: LNHDA and SQIVND (reference sequence). With 2 bases removed from V and 3 bases from J, the gap between germline ends came to 7 bases. CDR3 size: 14 residues. The CDR3 is CASSISGYTGELFF. The DNA for the CDR3 is TGTGCCAGTAGTATATCAGGGTACACCGGGGAGCTGTTTTTT.

This clonotype was recorded at least ten times. This chain's CDR3 is CASSQTSLSGSNEQFF. The CDR3 DNA follows: TGTGCCAGCAGCCAGACTAGTCTGAGCGGTAGCAATGAGCAGTTCTTC. The rearrangement links TRBV3-1 to TRBJ2-1; tentatively, D is TRBD2 (6 bases). The CDR3 loop spans 16 amino acids. The V end lost 3 bases, the J end lost 6 bases, and 18 bases lay between the germline ends. Germline V gene data show CDR1 as LGHDT and CDR2 as YNNKEL (reference sequence).

This clonotype was seen repeatedly, ten times or more. This sequence joins TRBV30 and TRBJ2-1; TRBD1 agrees at 7 bases. Germline V gives CDR1 GTSNPN, CDR2 SVGIG (reference sequence). J gave up 6 bases and V 2 bases, and 7 bases lay outside the gene matches. The CDR3 consists of 14 residues. The CDR3 region has the DNA TGTGCCTGGAGTAAAGGGGGCAATAGCAATGAGCAGTTCTTC. Amino acid sequence: CAWSKGGNSNEQFF.

The sample holds many counts of this clonotype. CDR3 bases: TGTGCCAGCAGCCCGGGACAAGACACAGATACGCAGTATTTT. Protein sequence: CASSPGQDTDTQYF. J is TRBJ2-3 and V is TRBV7-2, with a tentative D call TRBD1 (6 bases). V lost 5 bases to trimming and J lost 2 bases, with 11 bases between them. Germline V gene sequence: CDR1 SGHTA, CDR2 FQGNSA. The CDR3 is 14 amino acids.

This chain uses TRBV7-2 with TRBJ2-7; the D gene is possibly TRBD1 (6 bases). The V and J ends lost 8 bases and 5 bases respectively, with 13 bases between them. Looked up from germline, CDR1 is SGHTA and CDR2 is FQGNSA. The length of the CDR3 is 12 residues. The CDR3 reads CASREAGDEQYF. As DNA, the CDR3 is TGTGCCAGCCGTGAAGCAGGGGACGAGCAGTACTTC.

The sample holds many counts of this clonotype. V gene TRBV18 combines with J gene TRBJ2-1; 7 nucleotides match TRBD2. The CDR3 covers 15 residues. Losses at the gene ends were 3 bases for V and 10 bases for J; bases not matched to a gene: 12. CDR1 is KGHSH, CDR2 LQKENI, per germline. The CDR3 coding sequence is TGTGCCAGCTCACCTGGACTAGGTGCTTCGGGGGAGCAGTTCTTC. This gives the protein CASSPGLGASGEQFF.

This clonotype was counted at least ten times. The CDR3 loop is CASSPPISGANTGELFF. The CDR3, as DNA: TGCGCCAGCAGCCCTCCCATAAGCGGGGCGAACACCGGGGAGCTGTTTTTT. V and J are TRBV5-1 and TRBJ2-2, with 7 bases lining up with TRBD2. The ends lost 4 bases at V and 0 bases at J; junction bases unmatched: 9. The CDR3 is 17 amino acids. The germline V gene has CDR1 SGHRS and CDR2 YFSETQ.

This clonotype has ten or more counts. This sequence joins TRBV28 and TRBJ2-1; D possibly uses TRBD1 or TRBD2 (5 bases each). The CDR3 runs 15 residues. Trimming removed 5 bases from V and 5 bases from J, with 16 bases in between. The germline V gene encodes CDR1 MDHEN and CDR2 SYDVKM. The CDR3 coding sequence is TGTGCCAGCAGTAGAGCACCGGGACCTCACAATGAGCAGTTCTTC. Residues: CASSRAPGPHNEQFF.

The chain has TRBV19 and TRBJ2-2, with D hard to call. The ends were cut back, 5 bases at V and 5 bases at J, with 9 bases in the middle. Germline loops: CDR1 LNHDA, CDR2 SQIVND (reference sequence). The CDR3 totals 13 residues. The CDR3 coding sequence is TGTGCCAGTAGTGCCCAAGTAACCGGGGAGCTGTTTTTT. This sequence encodes CASSAQVTGELFF.

The J gene is TRBJ2-1, the V gene TRBV6-2 or TRBV6-3, with TRBD2 matching over 8 bases. The length of the CDR3 is 13 residues. CDR1 is MNHEY and CDR2 is SVGEGT in the germline V gene. V lost 7 bases, J lost 6 bases, and 5 bases stayed unmatched. The CDR3 region is CASKGLASNEQFF. DNA for the CDR3: TGTGCCAGCAAAGGACTAGCCTCCAATGAGCAGTTCTTC.

This clonotype has ten or more counts. The chain joins TRBV2 to TRBJ1-6; D might be TRBD1 (5 bases). There are 12 residues in the CDR3. The germline gives CDR1 SNHLY, CDR2 FYNNEI. The V end lost 9 bases, the J end lost 7 bases, and 10 bases lay between the germline ends. Here the CDR3 reads CARGRQNSPLHF. The CDR3 region has the DNA TGTGCCAGGGGACGGCAAAATTCACCCCTCCACTTT.

This clonotype was counted a few times. The chain joins TRBV5-1 to TRBJ2-2; D not certain. This CDR3 contains 12 residues. CDR1 and CDR2 from the germline V gene are SGHRS and YFSETQ. V lost 0 bases, J lost 6 bases, and 3 bases lay in between. Here the CDR3 reads CASSLVPGELFF. For the CDR3, the DNA is TGCGCCAGCAGCTTGGTCCCCGGGGAGCTGTTTTTT. The full variable domain, rest sourced from reference TRBV5-1 and TRBJ2-2, is KAGVTQTPRYLIKTRGQQVTLSCSPISGHRSVSWYQQTPGQGLQFLFEYFSETQRNKGNFPGRFSGRQFSNSRSEMNVSTLELGDSALYLCASSLVPGELFFGEGSRLTVL.

The genes are TRBV19 and TRBJ2-2, with D maybe TRBD1 (5 bases). This CDR3 has 17 amino acids. The germline CDR1 and CDR2 sequences are LNHDA and SQIVND (reference sequence). V was pared by 0 bases and J by 0 bases, with 11 bases between. CDR3 in DNA: TGTGCCAGTAGTATAGATCCGGGCAGGGCGAACACCGGGGAGCTGTTTTTT. It translates to CASSIDPGRANTGELFF.

The V call is TRBV5-1, the J call TRBJ1-4; 7 bases are a match to TRBD1. Germline assignment: CDR1 SGHRS and CDR2 YFSETQ. This CDR3 contains 15 residues. After removal of 0 bases from V and 5 bases from J, the junction contained 4 bases not matched to a gene. CDR3 loop: CASSLGGDRNEKLFF. The DNA of the CDR3 is TGCGCCAGCAGCTTGGGGGGGGACAGAAATGAAAAACTGTTTTTT.

This clonotype was counted at least ten times. The chain couples TRBV20-1 to TRBJ2-1; 10 bases line up with TRBD1. The CDR3 extends over 14 amino acids. Germline values: CDR1 DFQATT, CDR2 SNEGSKA (reference sequence). Trimming removed 5 bases from V and 10 bases from J; junction bases left unmatched: 11. CDR3: CSAQTGGVMGEQFF. The CDR3 DNA reads as TGCAGTGCTCAGACAGGGGGCGTTATGGGCGAGCAGTTCTTC.

This clonotype was counted a few times. The V call is TRBV14, the J call TRBJ2-2; 14 bases are shared with TRBD2. CDR1 SGHDN and CDR2 FVKESK come from the germline V gene. The CDR3 has 18 residues. With V trimmed by 4 bases and J by 4 bases, 8 bases remained unmatched. Here the CDR3 reads CASSRLAGGPWGTGELFF. In DNA form, the CDR3 reads TGTGCCAGCAGCCGACTAGCGGGAGGGCCTTGGGGCACCGGGGAGCTGTTTTTT.